The rows below give T cell receptor beta chains drawn from one sample of a study of blood T cell repertoires in COVID-19. Using immunoSEQ multiplex PCR, the repertoire was profiled, and TCRdb retains in-frame clones only, with some absent. The data show 110,000 or so clones, with roughly 79% seen just once and 10% held by the top ten. Source material: peripheral blood. The receptors here all came from a human donor in a cohort sampled during active COVID-19. Both conserved end residues are part of each CDR3. Fields, in order: J gene, CDR3 length, V gene, D gene, clone size, CDR3 protein, CDR3 DNA. The D gene is left open where the match is weak. Only part of the rows carry a size: once, few, many, or a class if the clone is expanded.

j_call: TRBJ2-5
cdr3_length: 16
v_call: TRBV7-2
d_call: TRBD1
clone_size: .
cdr3_aa: CASSLGDRGREETQYF
cdr3_nt: TGTGCCAGCAGCTTAGGGGACAGGGGGCGCGAAGAGACCCAGTACTTC

j_call: TRBJ1-1
cdr3_length: 13
v_call: TRBV7-9
d_call: .
clone_size: few
cdr3_aa: CASSLRQNTEAFF
cdr3_nt: TGTGCCAGCAGTCTCAGGCAAAACACTGAAGCTTTCTTT

j_call: TRBJ2-5
cdr3_length: 12
v_call: TRBV29-1
d_call: .
clone_size: .
cdr3_aa: CSVLRRGETQYF
cdr3_nt: TGCAGCGTTTTGCGGAGAGGGGAGACCCAGTACTTC

j_call: TRBJ1-6
cdr3_length: 14
v_call: TRBV30
d_call: .
clone_size: .
cdr3_aa: CAGGVASYNSPLHF
cdr3_nt: TGTGCCGGGGGGGTAGCTTCCTATAATTCACCCCTCCACTTT

j_call: TRBJ1-6
cdr3_length: 15
v_call: TRBV24-1
d_call: .
clone_size: .
cdr3_aa: CATSDFQVSVSPLHF
cdr3_nt: TGTGCCACCAGTGATTTCCAGGTCTCGGTGTCACCCCTCCACTTT

j_call: TRBJ2-2
cdr3_length: 15
v_call: TRBV5-8
d_call: .
clone_size: .
cdr3_aa: CASSKNQGSTGELFF
cdr3_nt: TGTGCCAGCAGCAAGAACCAGGGCAGCACCGGGGAGCTGTTTTTT

j_call: TRBJ1-3
cdr3_length: 14
v_call: TRBV6-5
d_call: .
clone_size: .
cdr3_aa: CASNPRGSGNTIYF
cdr3_nt: TGTGCCAGCAATCCTAGAGGCTCTGGAAACACCATATATTTT

j_call: TRBJ1-1
cdr3_length: 15
v_call: TRBV5-1
d_call: TRBD1
clone_size: .
cdr3_aa: CASSSGTGKGTEAFF
cdr3_nt: TGCGCCAGCAGTTCCGGGACAGGGAAAGGAACTGAAGCTTTCTTT

j_call: TRBJ1-2
cdr3_length: 13
v_call: TRBV6-2/TRBV6-3
d_call: .
clone_size: .
cdr3_aa: CASSYGPIYGYTF
cdr3_nt: TGTGCCAGCAGTTACGGGCCAATCTATGGCTACACCTTC

j_call: TRBJ1-1
cdr3_length: 14
v_call: TRBV3-1/TRBV3-2
d_call: .
clone_size: .
cdr3_aa: CASSQVGRNTEAFF
cdr3_nt: TGTGCCAGCAGCCAAGTCGGGAGGAACACTGAAGCTTTCTTT

j_call: TRBJ2-1
cdr3_length: 15
v_call: TRBV2
d_call: TRBD2
clone_size: .
cdr3_aa: CASSSLAGTYNEQFF
cdr3_nt: TGTGCCAGCAGCTCACTAGCGGGGACCTACAATGAGCAGTTCTTC

j_call: TRBJ1-2
cdr3_length: 13
v_call: TRBV7-9
d_call: TRBD1
clone_size: .
cdr3_aa: CASSWGQGNGYTF
cdr3_nt: TGTGCCAGCAGCTGGGGACAGGGTAATGGCTACACCTTC

j_call: TRBJ1-5
cdr3_length: 15
v_call: TRBV6-5
d_call: .
clone_size: .
cdr3_aa: CASSAGRASNQPQHF
cdr3_nt: TGTGCCAGCAGCGCCGGGAGAGCTAGCAATCAGCCCCAGCATTTT

j_call: TRBJ2-3
cdr3_length: 14
v_call: TRBV4-1
d_call: .
clone_size: .
cdr3_aa: CASSQGHRTDTQYF
cdr3_nt: TGCGCCAGCAGCCAAGGGCACCGCACAGATACGCAGTATTTT

j_call: TRBJ2-7
cdr3_length: 15
v_call: TRBV7-9
d_call: .
clone_size: few
cdr3_aa: CASSSTAGQYYEQYF
cdr3_nt: TGTGCCAGCAGCTCGACCGCGGGACAGTACTACGAGCAGTACTTC

j_call: TRBJ1-3
cdr3_length: 15
v_call: TRBV2
d_call: TRBD1
clone_size: .
cdr3_aa: CASYSGQGGGNTIYF
cdr3_nt: TGTGCCAGCTACTCGGGACAGGGAGGGGGAAACACCATATATTTT

j_call: TRBJ2-2
cdr3_length: 14
v_call: TRBV6-4
d_call: TRBD1
clone_size: many
cdr3_aa: CASSHRGDTGELFF
cdr3_nt: TGTGCCAGCAGTCACAGGGGGGACACCGGGGAGCTGTTTTTT

j_call: TRBJ2-5
cdr3_length: 17
v_call: TRBV4-3
d_call: .
clone_size: few
cdr3_aa: CASSHIPKAGTQETQYF
cdr3_nt: TGCGCCAGCAGCCACATCCCCAAGGCGGGGACCCAAGAGACCCAGTACTTC

j_call: TRBJ2-1
cdr3_length: 16
v_call: TRBV10-3
d_call: TRBD2
clone_size: .
cdr3_aa: CAISEGGGTSSTEQFF
cdr3_nt: TGTGCCATCAGTGAGGGGGGAGGGACTAGTAGCACTGAGCAGTTCTTC

j_call: TRBJ2-7
cdr3_length: 14
v_call: TRBV27
d_call: TRBD1
clone_size: once
cdr3_aa: CASSFTGGFYEQYF
cdr3_nt: TGTGCCAGCAGTTTCACAGGGGGCTTTTACGAGCAGTACTTC

j_call: TRBJ2-4
cdr3_length: 17
v_call: TRBV7-2
d_call: TRBD1
clone_size: many
cdr3_aa: CASSLEGVGQGRNIQYF
cdr3_nt: TGTGCCAGCAGCTTAGAAGGGGTGGGACAGGGAAGAAACATTCAGTACTTC

j_call: TRBJ1-2
cdr3_length: 17
v_call: TRBV21-1
d_call: .
clone_size: .
cdr3_aa: CASSTRPTGAASYGYTF
cdr3_nt: TGTGCCAGCAGTACCAGACCGACAGGGGCAGCGTCCTATGGCTACACCTTC

j_call: TRBJ1-5
cdr3_length: 12
v_call: TRBV19
d_call: .
clone_size: few
cdr3_aa: CASSREDQPQHF
cdr3_nt: TGTGCCAGTAGTCGTGAGGATCAGCCCCAGCATTTT

j_call: TRBJ2-2
cdr3_length: 14
v_call: TRBV9
d_call: .
clone_size: .
cdr3_aa: CASTRNTNTGELFF
cdr3_nt: TGTGCCAGCACCAGAAACACGAACACCGGGGAGCTGTTTTTT

j_call: TRBJ1-1
cdr3_length: 18
v_call: TRBV7-9
d_call: TRBD1
clone_size: .
cdr3_aa: CASSLEYGTADLTAEAFF
cdr3_nt: TGTGCCAGCAGCTTAGAATACGGGACAGCGGATCTTACTGCTGAAGCTTTCTTT

j_call: TRBJ2-1
cdr3_length: 12
v_call: TRBV3-1/TRBV3-2
d_call: TRBD1
clone_size: .
cdr3_aa: CASSQGTGVLIF
cdr3_nt: TGTGCCAGCAGCCAAGGGACAGGGGTTCTTATCTTC

j_call: TRBJ2-1
cdr3_length: 11
v_call: TRBV27
d_call: TRBD1
clone_size: .
cdr3_aa: CASILQGAQFF
cdr3_nt: TGTGCCAGCATTTTACAGGGGGCCCAGTTCTTC

j_call: TRBJ1-2
cdr3_length: 13
v_call: TRBV6-5
d_call: .
clone_size: once
cdr3_aa: CASSTGTNYGYTF
cdr3_nt: TGTGCCAGCAGCACGGGTACAAACTATGGCTACACCTTC